This entry is about one T cell receptor (beta chain). One end of the junction varies from germline; a read error may be responsible. Generated by immunoSEQ multiplex PCR, the TCRdb table keeps only in-frame clones and is missing some. The repertoire includes around 63,000 clones, less than 90% of them detected once, and 15% to 20% sits in the top ten. The source of the sample is a study of blood T cell repertoires in COVID-19. Across the study: PBMCs, B-cell-depleted T cells, or T cells were the source of the cDNA or gDNA that made up the material.

The CDR3 totals 15 residues. Germline V gene lookup returns CDR1 MNHEY and CDR2 SVGAGI. It was during active infection that Seattle patients were enrolled and then longitudinally followed. The chain has TRBV6-5 and TRBJ1-5, with TRBD1 matching 7 bases. The sample taken for sequencing was peripheral blood. The source of this sequence is a man in his sixties with COVID-19, enrolled during active disease. The CDR3 bases are TGTGTCAGCAGGGGGACAATCTCTAGTAATCAGCCCCAGCATTTT. Its protein product is CVSRGTISSNQPQHF.